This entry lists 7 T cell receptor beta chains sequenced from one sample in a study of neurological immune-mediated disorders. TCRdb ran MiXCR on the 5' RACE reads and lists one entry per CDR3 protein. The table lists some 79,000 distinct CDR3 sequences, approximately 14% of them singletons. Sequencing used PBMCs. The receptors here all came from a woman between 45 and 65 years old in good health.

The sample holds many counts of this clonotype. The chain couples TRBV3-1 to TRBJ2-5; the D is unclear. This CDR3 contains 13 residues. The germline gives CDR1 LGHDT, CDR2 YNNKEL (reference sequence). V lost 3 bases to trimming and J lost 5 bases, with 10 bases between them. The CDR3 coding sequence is TGTGCCAGCAGCCAGCTTTTTGGGGAGACCCAGTACTTC. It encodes CASSQLFGETQYF.

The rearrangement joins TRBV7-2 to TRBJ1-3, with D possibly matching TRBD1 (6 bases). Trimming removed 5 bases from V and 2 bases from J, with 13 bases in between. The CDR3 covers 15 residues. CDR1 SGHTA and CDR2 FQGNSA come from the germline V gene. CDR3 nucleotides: TGTGCCAGCAGCCCCCAAGGGGGGCCTGGAAACACCATATATTTT. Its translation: CASSPQGGPGNTIYF.

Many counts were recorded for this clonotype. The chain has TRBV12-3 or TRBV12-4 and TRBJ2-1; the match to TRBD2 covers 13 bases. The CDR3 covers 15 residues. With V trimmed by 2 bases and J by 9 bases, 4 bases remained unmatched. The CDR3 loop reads CASSLPTSGRGEQFF. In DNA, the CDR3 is TGTGCCAGCAGTTTACCCACTAGCGGGAGGGGTGAGCAGTTCTTC.

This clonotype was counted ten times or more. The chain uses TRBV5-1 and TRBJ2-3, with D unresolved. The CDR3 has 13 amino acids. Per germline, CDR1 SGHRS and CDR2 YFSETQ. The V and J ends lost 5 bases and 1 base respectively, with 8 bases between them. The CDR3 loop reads CASRPDRTDTQYF. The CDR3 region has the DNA TGCGCCAGCAGACCAGACCGCACAGATACGCAGTATTTT.

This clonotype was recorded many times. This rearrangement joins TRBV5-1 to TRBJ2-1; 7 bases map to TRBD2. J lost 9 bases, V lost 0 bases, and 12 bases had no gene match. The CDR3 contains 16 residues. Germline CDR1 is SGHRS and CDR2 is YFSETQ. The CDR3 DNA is TGCGCCAGCAGCTTGGGTGTTAGCGGGTCCACGGGTGAGCAGTTCTTC. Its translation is CASSLGVSGSTGEQFF.

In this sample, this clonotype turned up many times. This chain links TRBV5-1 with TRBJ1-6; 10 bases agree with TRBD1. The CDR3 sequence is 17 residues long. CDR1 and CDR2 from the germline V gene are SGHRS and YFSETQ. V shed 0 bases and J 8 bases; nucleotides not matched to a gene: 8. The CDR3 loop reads CASSLGQGAQDYSPLHF. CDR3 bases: TGCGCCAGCAGCTTGGGACAGGGGGCGCAGGATTATTCACCCCTCCACTTT.

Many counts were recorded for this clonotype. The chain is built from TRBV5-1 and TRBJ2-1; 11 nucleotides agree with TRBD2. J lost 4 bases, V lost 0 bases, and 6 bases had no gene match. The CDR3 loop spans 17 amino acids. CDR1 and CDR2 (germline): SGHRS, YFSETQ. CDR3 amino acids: CASSLVPGTSGYNEQFF. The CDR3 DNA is TGCGCCAGCAGCTTGGTCCCCGGGACTAGCGGTTACAATGAGCAGTTCTTC.